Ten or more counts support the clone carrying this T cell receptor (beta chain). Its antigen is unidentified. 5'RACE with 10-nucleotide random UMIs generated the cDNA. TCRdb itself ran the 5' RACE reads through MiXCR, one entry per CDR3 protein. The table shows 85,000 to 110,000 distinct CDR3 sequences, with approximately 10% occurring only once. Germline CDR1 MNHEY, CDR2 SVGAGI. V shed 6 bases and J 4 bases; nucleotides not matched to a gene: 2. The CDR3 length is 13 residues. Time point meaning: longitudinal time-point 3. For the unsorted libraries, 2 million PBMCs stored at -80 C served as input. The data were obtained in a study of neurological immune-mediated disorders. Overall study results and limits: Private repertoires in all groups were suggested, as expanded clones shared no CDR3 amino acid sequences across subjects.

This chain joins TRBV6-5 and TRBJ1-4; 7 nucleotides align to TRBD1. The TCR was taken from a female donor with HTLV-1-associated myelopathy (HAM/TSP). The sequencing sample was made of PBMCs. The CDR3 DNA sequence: TGTGCCAGCAGGAGGGACAGTAATGAAAAACTGTTTTTT. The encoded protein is CASRRDSNEKLFF.